This T cell receptor (beta chain) stems from a study of T cells after yellow fever vaccination. Germline V CDR1 and CDR2: LNHDA, SQIVND (reference sequence). The CDR3 sequence is 14 residues long. V lost 5 bases to trimming and J lost 15 bases, with 23 bases between them. One entry per CDR3 protein results from TCRdb running MiXCR on the 5' RACE reads. The sample records a few hundred thousand distinct CDR3 sequences, less than 9.5% being singletons. The sample here was PBMCs, taken 45 days after the first yellow fever vaccination. This TCR was sampled from a young man who received the YFV17D yellow fever vaccine. The rearrangement uses TRBV19 and TRBJ2-1; D is possibly TRBD2 (5 bases). In DNA, the CDR3 is TGTGCCAGTAGTCCCGAAGGGAGACTGCTTCCCCCGTTCTTC. Translated: CASSPEGRLLPPFF. The full variable domain, in which reference TRBV19 and TRBJ2-1 provide the parts outside the CDR3, is DGGITQSPKYLFRKEGQNVTLSCEQNLNHDAMYWYRQDPGQGLRLIYYSQIVNDFQKGDIAEGYSVSREKKESFPLTVTSAQKNPTAFYLCASSPEGRLLPPFFGPGTRLTVL.